This T cell receptor (beta chain) was obtained from a study of regulatory T cells in long-lasting Graves disease. About the research overall: Persistence in Graves' disease required over 5 years of antithyroid drugs plus positive TSH receptor antibodies.

The CDR3 loop spans 14 amino acids. Germline V gene lookup returns CDR1 MRHNA and CDR2 SNTAGT. V lost 3 bases, J lost 5 bases, and 13 bases lay in between. As regards this clonotype: The antigen remains undetermined.

Through Arm-PCR of CDR3 regions and iRepertoire HTBI primers, TCR beta libraries were built. TCRdb called the multiplex PCR reads again in MiXCR, with one record for every CDR3 protein. This sample yields 650,000 to 700,000 distinct CDR3 sequences, of which 30% are seen a single time; about 42% belongs to the top ten. As to time point: persistent/refractory GD, antithyroid drugs over 5 years with positive TRAb. Making the TCR library involved RNA that had been extracted from PBMCs. Graves' disease was diagnosed by American Thyroid Association guidelines. Study-wide results and limits: With persistent disease, TRBV28, TRBJ1-2 and TRBJ2-5 were the favored segments. Accuracy might have suffered from few samples.

Here the sequenced sample was peripheral blood mononuclear cells (PBMCs), taken when the disease was refractory, from a patient treated with antithyroid drugs. This chain connects TRBV6-4 to TRBJ1-1; D unresolved. This receptor was obtained from a female donor with Graves disease. CDR3 sequence: CASSEIPGSTEAFF. The CDR3 bases are TGTGCCAGCAGTGAGATCCCGGGATCTACTGAAGCTTTCTTT.